One and the same sample provided the 16 T cell receptor beta chains below, sequenced in a study of blood T cell repertoires in COVID-19. The table came from immunoSEQ multiplex PCR; TCRdb's copy has only in-frame clones and leaves some out. This table has approximately 150,000 clones, 84% appearing once. Source material: PBMCs or T cells enriched from blood (not recorded which). These receptors were taken from a man in his fifties in a cohort exposed to, infected with or recovered from COVID-19 (not recorded which).

The V call is TRBV2, the J call TRBJ1-3; D is undetermined. Trimming took off 3 bases at V and 3 bases at J, with 9 bases between the two ends. Looked up from germline, CDR1 is SNHLY and CDR2 is FYNNEI. This CDR3 contains 14 residues. This CDR3 is CASSDAGIGNTIYF. CDR3 nucleotide sequence: TGTGCCAGCAGTGATGCCGGGATTGGAAACACCATATATTTT.

The J gene is TRBJ2-2, the V gene TRBV5-8; D gene ambiguous. The CDR3 has 13 residues. The V and J ends lost 6 bases and 4 bases respectively, with 10 bases between them. Germline V gene data show CDR1 as SGHTS and CDR2 as YDEGEE. CDR3 coding DNA: TGTGCCAGCACCCGAGACTCCACCGGGGAGCTGTTTTTT. It translates to CASTRDSTGELFF.

This clone was found once. The chain links TRBV11-2 to TRBJ1-2; D is perhaps TRBD1 (5 bases). Germline values: CDR1 SGHAT, CDR2 FQNNGV. V was clipped by 8 bases and J by 2 bases, with 15 bases between them. There are 14 residues in the CDR3. As DNA, the CDR3 is TGTGCCAGCGGAGTACAGACAGCCAACTATGGCTACACCTTC. It codes for CASGVQTANYGYTF.

J is TRBJ2-7 and V is TRBV6-5; D gene uncertain. The CDR3 has 14 residues. Germline lookup yields CDR1 MNHEY and CDR2 SVGAGI. With 4 bases removed from V and 2 bases from J, the gap between germline ends came to 12 bases. The chain's CDR3 is CASSSTRVAYEQYF. DNA for the CDR3: TGTGCCAGCAGTTCAACACGGGTAGCCTACGAGCAGTACTTC.

The chain couples TRBV25-1 to TRBJ1-5; D is perhaps TRBD1 (5 bases). The V end lost 3 bases, the J end lost 10 bases, and 10 bases lay between the germline ends. Germline CDR1 is MGHDK and CDR2 is SYGVNS. The CDR3 totals 12 residues. The DNA of the CDR3 is TGTGCCAGCAGTGACTTCGGGGGACCCCAGCATTTT. Translating gives CASSDFGGPQHF.

The chain joins TRBV12-3 or TRBV12-4 to TRBJ1-3, with D tentatively TRBD1 (6 bases). Between the trimmed V and J ends, which lost 6 bases and 11 bases, there was a span of 14 bases. There are 12 residues in the CDR3. The CDR3 reads CASSFLRGSIYF. The DNA for the CDR3 is TGTGCCAGCAGCTTCCTGAGGGGGTCCATATATTTT.

The chain has TRBV7-9 and TRBJ1-2, with 9 nucleotides matching TRBD1. J lost 2 bases, V lost 5 bases, and 3 bases had no gene match. This CDR3 has 14 residues. Germline V gene sequence: CDR1 SEHNR, CDR2 FQNEAQ (reference sequence). CDR3 region: CASSVGQGNYGYTF. CDR3 nucleotides: TGTGCCAGCAGCGTGGGACAGGGCAACTATGGCTACACCTTC.

The CDR3 DNA sequence: TGTGCCACCAGCAGACTAGCGGGAGAGCAATCCTACGAGCAGTACTTC. Translating it yields CATSRLAGEQSYEQYF. V and J are TRBV15 and TRBJ2-7, with TRBD2 matching over 10 bases. The V segment lost 2 bases and the J segment 1 base; nucleotides outside the gene matches: 5. From germline, CDR1 is LNHNV and CDR2 YYDKDF (reference sequence). This CDR3 has 16 amino acids. Full variable domain (remainder filled in from reference TRBV15 and TRBJ2-7): DAMVIQNPRYQVTQFGKPVTLSCSQTLNHNVMYWYQQKSSQAPKLLFHYYDKDFNNEADTPDNFQSRRPNTSFCFLDIRSPGLGDTAMYLCATSRLAGEQSYEQYFGPGTRLTVT.

The CDR3 is CASKILAGGEQFF. As DNA, the CDR3 is TGTGCCAGCAAGATCCTAGCGGGAGGTGAGCAGTTCTTC. The chain joins TRBV14 to TRBJ2-1; 11 nucleotides agree with TRBD2. The ends lost 7 bases at V and 9 bases at J; junction bases unmatched: 5. CDR3 size: 13 residues. The germline CDR1 and CDR2 sequences are SGHDN and FVKESK.

This clone has only a few counts. V gene TRBV27 combines with J gene TRBJ1-5; 7 nucleotides line up with TRBD1. Germline V lookup: CDR1 MNHEY, CDR2 SMNVEV (reference sequence). V shed 5 bases, J shed 2 bases, and the junction held 3 bases outside the gene matches. This CDR3 has 14 residues. CDR3: CASSNGQGNQPQHF. The CDR3 nucleotides read TGTGCCAGCAGTAACGGACAGGGCAATCAGCCCCAGCATTTT.

The DNA for the CDR3 is TGTGCCACGACGCGGGGGGCCAATTCACCCCTCCACTTT. Residues: CATTRGANSPLHF. The chain is built from TRBV27 and TRBJ1-6, with TRBD1 as a possible D gene (6 bases). The germline gives CDR1 MNHEY, CDR2 SMNVEV (reference sequence). The CDR3 length is 13 residues. The V and J ends lost 10 bases and 7 bases respectively, with 14 bases between them.

The J gene is TRBJ1-2, the V gene TRBV2, with 7 bases fitting TRBD1. Germline CDR1 is SNHLY and CDR2 is FYNNEI. This CDR3 region has 14 residues. V shed 7 bases and J 7 bases; nucleotides not matched to a gene: 12. The CDR3: CASTEDRVSAGYTF. The CDR3 nucleotides are TGTGCCAGCACCGAAGACAGGGTATCGGCTGGCTACACCTTC.

The V gene is TRBV9, the J gene TRBJ2-3, with 7 bases identical to TRBD2. The CDR3 is made up of 16 amino acids. Germline trimming cut 0 bases from V and 2 bases from J; bases unmatched to any gene: 6. Germline V gene sequence: CDR1 SGDLS, CDR2 YYNGEE. The CDR3 DNA follows: TGTGCCAGCAGCGTAGAGCGGGACCTAAACACAGATACGCAGTATTTT. Protein sequence: CASSVERDLNTDTQYF.

V usage is TRBV19 and J usage is TRBJ1-4; D possibly corresponds to TRBD1 (5 bases). V lost 8 bases, J lost 0 bases, and 13 bases lay in between. The CDR3 totals 15 residues. Per the germline V gene, CDR1 is LNHDA and CDR2 is SQIVND (reference sequence). As DNA, the CDR3 is TGTGCCAGTCGGGAGGGGCCTGCAACTAATGAAAAACTGTTTTTT. Its protein product is CASREGPATNEKLFF.

The chain is built from TRBV4-2 and TRBJ2-7; D unresolved. The length of the CDR3 is 15 residues. Germline assignment: CDR1 LGHNA and CDR2 YNFKEQ. The germline V and J ends were trimmed by 2 bases and 5 bases, with 16 bases remaining between them. CDR3 protein: CASSQSARIGHEQYF. CDR3 coding DNA: TGTGCCAGCAGCCAAAGCGCCCGCATTGGCCACGAGCAGTACTTC.

The chain recombines TRBV30 with TRBJ1-2, with D unclear. V was shortened by 4 bases and J by 4 bases, with 13 bases between the two germline ends. Germline CDR1 reads GTSNPN; CDR2 reads SVGIG (reference sequence). This CDR3 has 13 amino acids. In DNA form, the CDR3 reads TGTGCCTGGATAGCTTCATCCCGCTATGGCTACACCTTC. Its translation: CAWIASSRYGYTF.